Following are 26 T cell receptor beta chains from one sample sequenced in a study of regulatory T cells in long-lasting Graves disease. Time point denoted: newly diagnosed GD, antithyroid drugs for less than 3 months. Extracted RNA from PBMCs served as the source of the TCR library. Library construction for TCR beta used iRepertoire HTBI primers and Arm-PCR of CDR3 regions. TCRdb re-called the multiplex PCR reads through MiXCR, storing one row per CDR3 protein. Here the sample spans 350,000 to 550,000 distinct CDR3 sequences, about 15% being singletons. These sequences were also reported in another study, on T cells in Graves' hyperthyroidism and ophthalmopathy.

The source material was peripheral blood mononuclear cells (PBMCs), sampled at new diagnosis, from a patient treated with antithyroid drugs. The source is a woman between 45 and 60 years old with Graves disease.

This clonotype was seen only a few times. This sequence joins TRBV5-4 and TRBJ2-3; a possible D gene is TRBD2 (6 bases). In germline, CDR1 is SGHNT, CDR2 YYREEE (reference sequence). The CDR3 is 15 residues long. The V gene lost 2 bases and the J gene lost 4 bases, with 14 bases spanning the gap. CDR3 coding DNA: TGTGCCAGCAGCTTCACTAGCCGCCGGGCAGATACGCAGTATTTT. Translating gives CASSFTSRRADTQYF.

The chain's CDR3 is CASSSSVGSSYEQYF. The CDR3 DNA is TGTGCCAGCAGTTCATCGGTGGGGAGCTCCTACGAGCAGTACTTC. The V and J genes are TRBV6-9 and TRBJ2-7, with D possibly TRBD2 on 5 matching bases. Germline CDR1 reads MNHGY; CDR2 reads SVAAGI. Trimming stripped 4 bases from V and 0 bases from J, with 13 bases between. CDR3 length equals 15 residues.

The CDR3 coding sequence is TGTGCCAGCAGTTCCCTCGGACTAGCGGGAGGTAGGAATGAGCAGTTCTTC. This translates into CASSSLGLAGGRNEQFF. J is TRBJ2-1 and V is TRBV6-2 or TRBV6-3; 14 bases fit TRBD2. Per the germline V gene, CDR1 is MNHEY and CDR2 is SVGEGT. The CDR3 length is 17 residues. J lost 7 bases, V lost 4 bases, and 9 bases had no gene match.

V is TRBV20-1 and J is TRBJ2-1; 9 bases are shared with TRBD2. The ends lost 5 bases at V and 10 bases at J; junction bases unmatched: 12. The CDR3 totals 14 residues. In germline, CDR1 is DFQATT, CDR2 SNEGSKA (reference sequence). CDR3 in DNA: TGCAGTGCTCCCTGGACAAATAGCGGGGGAGAGCAGTTCTTC. This codes for CSAPWTNSGGEQFF.

In this sample, this clonotype turned up a few times. CDR3 residues: CASSDSVARGTGELFF. CDR3 bases: TGTGCCAGCAGTGACTCGGTGGCCCGGGGCACCGGGGAGCTGTTTTTT. The gene calls are TRBV6-4 and TRBJ2-2, with D possibly matching TRBD2 (5 bases). This CDR3 region has 16 residues. Deletions cut 0 bases from V and 4 bases from J, with 12 bases between. Germline V gene sequence: CDR1 MRHNA, CDR2 SNTAGT.

The rearrangement links TRBV29-1 to TRBJ1-1; 7 bases line up with TRBD1. The ends lost 6 bases at V and 5 bases at J; junction bases unmatched: 3. Germline V gene sequence: CDR1 SQVTM, CDR2 ANQGSEA. CDR3 size: 11 residues. The DNA of the CDR3 is TGCAGCGTAACAGGGGCAACTGAAGCTTTCTTT. Translation gives CSVTGATEAFF. The full variable domain, its missing parts supplied by reference TRBV29-1 and TRBJ1-1, is SAVISQKPSRDICQRGTSLTIQCQVDSQVTMMFWYRQQPGQSLTLIATANQGSEATYESGFVIDKFPISRPNLTFSTLTVSNMSPEDSSIYLCSVTGATEAFFGQGTRLTVV.

On this clonotype itself: At one of its ends the junction is not consistent with the germline gene, which may arise from a read error. The chain has TRBV28 and TRBJ2-6, with a tentative D call TRBD1 (5 bases). Germline V gene sequence: CDR1 MDHEN, CDR2 SYDVKM. The CDR3 is made up of 16 amino acids. The CDR3 DNA sequence: TGTGCCAGCAGTTTTGACAGCCTCTCTGGGACCAACGTCCTGACTTTC. It translates to CASSFDSLSGTNVLTF.

This clonotype came up many times. J is TRBJ2-1 and V is TRBV7-3; D is ambiguous. Germline assignment: CDR1 SGHTA and CDR2 FQGTGA. Deletions cut 5 bases from V and 9 bases from J, with 11 bases between. CDR3 size: 12 residues. This CDR3 is CASSPVLGEQFF. DNA of the CDR3: TGTGCCAGCAGCCCTGTTTTAGGTGAGCAGTTCTTC.

In its sample, this clonotype was seen many times. The chain is built from TRBV28 and TRBJ1-2; no clear D gene. Germline V gene data show CDR1 as MDHEN and CDR2 as SYDVKM. The CDR3 is made up of 14 amino acids. Trimming shortened V by 2 bases and J by 2 bases, and 9 bases separated the two germline ends. Here the CDR3 DNA reads TGTGCCAGCAGTTTACCACCAGTCAACTATGGCTACACCTTC. Translation: CASSLPPVNYGYTF.

As regards this clonotype: The germline gene is not matched at one end of the junction; a read error may be the cause. V and J are TRBV6-4 and TRBJ1-1; D is unresolved. The CDR3 length is 15 residues. Germline V lookup: CDR1 MRHNA, CDR2 SNTAGT. The DNA for the CDR3 is TGTGCCAGCAGTTACTCGAGTCAGCCACTAACTGAAGCTTTCTTT. Its protein is CASSYSSQPLTEAFF.

This chain connects TRBV4-2 to TRBJ2-5; 9 nucleotides match TRBD1. With 3 bases clipped from V and 3 bases from J, the junction kept 2 bases outside the gene matches. Germline V lookup: CDR1 LGHNA, CDR2 YNFKEQ. This CDR3 has 14 residues. The CDR3 DNA is TGTGCCAGCAGCCATGGGGACAGGGAAGAGACCCAGTACTTC. It yields the protein CASSHGDREETQYF.

The V call is TRBV5-5, the J call TRBJ2-4, with D tentatively TRBD1 (6 bases). Between the trimmed V and J ends, which lost 3 bases and 0 bases, there was a span of 10 bases. This CDR3 spans 15 amino acids. Germline values: CDR1 SGHKS, CDR2 YYEKEE (reference sequence). The CDR3 here is CASSWGLIAKNIQYF. The CDR3 region has the DNA TGTGCCAGCAGCTGGGGGCTAATAGCCAAAAACATTCAGTACTTC.

V usage is TRBV20-1 and J usage is TRBJ2-5; 7 nucleotides match TRBD2. The CDR3 totals 14 residues. The germline CDR1 and CDR2 sequences are DFQATT and SNEGSKA (reference sequence). The V segment lost 5 bases and the J segment 3 bases; nucleotides outside the gene matches: 9. The CDR3 bases are TGCAGTGCTGACAGCGGGACTTCGAAAGAGACCCAGTACTTC. Protein: CSADSGTSKETQYF.

This sequence joins TRBV18 and TRBJ1-4; D gene uncertain. The V end was cut by 4 bases, the J end by 8 bases, with 14 bases between. This CDR3 spans 14 amino acids. In germline, CDR1 is KGHSH, CDR2 LQKENI. This CDR3 reads CASSLGGVEEKLFF. The CDR3 nucleotides are TGTGCCAGCTCACTCGGTGGAGTTGAGGAAAAACTGTTTTTT.

To note about this clonotype: A read error is possible here, since a much larger clone lies one base away. The gene calls are TRBV6-2 or TRBV6-3 and TRBJ2-5; D not certain. Trimming pared 1 base from V and 5 bases from J, leaving 14 bases between. The CDR3 has 15 amino acids. Germline CDR1 is MNHEY and CDR2 is SVGEGT. CDR3 coding DNA: TGTGCCAGCAGTTACTTGAATACAGTCTTTGAGACCCAGTACTTC. Amino acid sequence: CASSYLNTVFETQYF.

Turning to this clonotype: This clone may be a read error of a much larger clone one base away. The chain has TRBV18 and TRBJ1-1; no clear D gene. Looked up from germline, CDR1 is KGHSH and CDR2 is LQKENI. The CDR3 length is 14 residues. V was trimmed by 5 bases and J by 3 bases, leaving 13 bases between them. This CDR3 is CASSFRELDTEAFF. CDR3 DNA: TGTGCCAGCTCATTCCGGGAACTGGACACTGAAGCTTTCTTT.

The V call is TRBV9, the J call TRBJ1-2; maybe TRBD1 (6 bases). Per the germline V gene, CDR1 is SGDLS and CDR2 is YYNGEE. CDR3 length: 11 amino acids. V dropped 3 bases and J dropped 7 bases, with 7 bases sitting between them. The CDR3 coding sequence is TGTGCCAGCAGCGAGGGGGTTGGCTACACCTTC. Translation gives CASSEGVGYTF.

V is TRBV29-1 and J is TRBJ1-2, with TRBD1 as a possible D gene (6 bases). CDR1 is SQVTM, CDR2 ANQGSEA, per germline. This CDR3 contains 13 residues. V lost 3 bases and J lost 4, with 12 bases in between. CDR3 nucleotide sequence: TGCAGCGTTGACGGACAGCTGGGCTATGGCTACACCTTC. Translating gives CSVDGQLGYGYTF.

This clonotype was detected a few times. V is TRBV5-1 and J is TRBJ2-1; D is ambiguous. The CDR3 has 15 residues. The germline CDR1 and CDR2 sequences are SGHRS and YFSETQ. V lost 4 bases to trimming and J lost 7 bases, with 18 bases between them. CDR3 in DNA: TGCGCCAGCAGCCCGACGTCTGTTTGGGGAAATGAGCAGTTCTTC. Its translation: CASSPTSVWGNEQFF.

This clonotype was seen many times. The V gene is TRBV20-1, the J gene TRBJ2-7; 9 bases align to TRBD2. V was clipped by 3 bases and J by 5 bases; unmatched bases: 8. Germline CDR1 is DFQATT and CDR2 is SNEGSKA (reference sequence). The CDR3 runs to 14 residues. CDR3 in amino acids: CSARTSGTTNEQYF. The CDR3 DNA reads as TGCAGTGCTAGGACTAGCGGAACAACCAACGAGCAGTACTTC.

This clonotype came up a few times. A junction boundary mismatches the germline segment, possibly from a read error. The chain recombines TRBV20-1 with TRBJ2-4; 11 bases line up with TRBD2. The CDR3 consists of 15 residues. The V gene's germline CDR1 is DFQATT and CDR2 SNEGSKA (reference sequence). CDR3 residues: CSARSLAGGMNIQYF. CDR3 bases: TGCAGTGCTAGATCCTTAGCGGGAGGGATGAACATTCAGTACTTT.

The chain uses TRBV11-2 and TRBJ1-2; D gene ambiguous. Germline V gives CDR1 SGHAT, CDR2 FQNNGV. The CDR3 extends over 15 amino acids. Deletions cut 3 bases from V and 8 bases from J, with 19 bases between. The CDR3 DNA reads as TGTGCCAGCAGCTTCCACGGTCACGACGGTAGAGGCTACACCTTC. This encodes CASSFHGHDGRGYTF. The whole variable domain, remainder taken from reference TRBV11-2 and TRBJ1-2, is EAGVAQSPRYKIIEKRQSVAFWCNPISGHATLYWYQQILGQGPKLLIQFQNNGVVDDSQLPKDRFSAERLKGVDSTLKIQPAKLEDSAVYLCASSFHGHDGRGYTFGSGTRLTVV.

On this clonotype itself: A clone one base away is much larger, so this may be a read error. The chain carries TRBV7-2 and TRBJ1-5; D is uncertain. CDR1 is SGHTA, CDR2 FQGNSA, per germline. The length of the CDR3 is 15 residues. This CDR3 reads CASSLAAGSYQPRHF. CDR3 nucleotide sequence: TGTGCCAGCAGCTTAGCGGCGGGCAGTTATCAGCCCCGGCATTTT. The full variable domain, its missing parts supplied by reference TRBV7-2 and TRBJ1-5, is GAGVSQSPSNKVTEKGKDVELRCDPISGHTALYWYRQSLGQGLEFLIYFQGNSAPDKSGLPSDRFSAERTGGSVSTLTIQRTQQEDSAVYLCASSLAAGSYQPRHFGDGTRLSIL.

A few counts support this clonotype. The rearrangement links TRBV27 to TRBJ2-7; D may correspond to TRBD1 or TRBD2 (6 bases each). Trimming stripped 6 bases from V and 7 bases from J, with 19 bases between. The CDR3 extends over 14 amino acids. The germline V gene encodes CDR1 MNHEY and CDR2 SMNVEV (reference sequence). The CDR3 region is CASSTSMGGWEQYF. The CDR3 DNA sequence: TGTGCCAGCAGCACCTCAATGGGGGGCTGGGAGCAGTACTTC.

This clonotype showed up just a few times. The chain recombines TRBV4-1 with TRBJ2-5; 9 bases fit TRBD2. Per germline, CDR1 MGHRA and CDR2 YSYEKL. The CDR3 is 16 amino acids. After removal of 0 bases from V and 4 bases from J, the junction contained 6 bases not matched to a gene. CDR3 loop: CASSQEISGSSETQYF. In DNA, the CDR3 is TGCGCCAGCAGCCAAGAGATTAGCGGGAGTTCAGAGACCCAGTACTTC.

This clonotype was counted at least ten times. CDR3 region: CASSMGTGWSTGELFF. DNA for the CDR3: TGTGCCAGTAGTATGGGGACTGGGTGGAGCACCGGGGAGCTGTTTTTT. The chain recombines TRBV19 with TRBJ2-2; perhaps TRBD2 as D (6 bases). Looked up from germline, CDR1 is LNHDA and CDR2 is SQIVND (reference sequence). V dropped 3 bases and J dropped 4 bases, with 15 bases sitting between them. The length of the CDR3 is 16 residues.